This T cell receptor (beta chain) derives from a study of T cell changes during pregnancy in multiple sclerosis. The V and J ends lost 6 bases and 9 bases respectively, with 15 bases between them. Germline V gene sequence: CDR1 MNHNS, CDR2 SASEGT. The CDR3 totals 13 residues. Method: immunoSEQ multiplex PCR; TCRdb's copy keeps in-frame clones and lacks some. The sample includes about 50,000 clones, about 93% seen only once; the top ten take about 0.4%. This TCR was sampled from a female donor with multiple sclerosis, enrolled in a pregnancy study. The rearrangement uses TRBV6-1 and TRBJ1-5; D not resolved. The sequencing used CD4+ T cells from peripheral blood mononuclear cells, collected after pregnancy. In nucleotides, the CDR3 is TGTGCCAGCAGCGAGGGAGTAATCTCGCCCCAGCATTTT. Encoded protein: CASSEGVISPQHF.